Sequencing of this TCR beta chain was carried out in a study of regulatory T cells in long-lasting Graves disease. In building TCR beta libraries, iRepertoire HTBI primers were used together with Arm-PCR of CDR3 regions. TCRdb independently ran MiXCR on the multiplex PCR reads; one entry per CDR3 protein. Here the sample spans 530,000 or so distinct CDR3 sequences, 16% being singletons. This CDR3 has 15 amino acids. Germline loops: CDR1 KGHSH, CDR2 LQKENI. Documented time point: newly diagnosed GD, antithyroid drugs for less than 3 months. Scientists built the TCR library using RNA that was extracted from PBMCs. Another study also made use of these data, one on T cells in Graves' hyperthyroidism and ophthalmopathy.

The gene calls are TRBV18 and TRBJ2-1; D call uncertain. The DNA end favors TRBJ2-5, so the J call may be wrong. The sample in question was peripheral blood mononuclear cells (PBMCs), obtained at new diagnosis, from a patient treated with antithyroid drugs. The sequence came from a man younger than 35 with Graves disease. The chain's CDR3 is CASSPLDGPQETQYF. The CDR3 nucleotides read TGTGCCAGCTCACCTCTGGACGGTCCCCAAGAGACCCAGTACTTC.